Following are 27 T cell receptor beta chains from one sample sequenced in a study of naive and memory T cell subsets. An equimolar mix of two oligonucleotides served as the beta constant-region primer for TRBC1 and TRBC2. TCRdb passed the UMI-ligation and nested PCR reads through MiXCR, listing each CDR3 protein once. Of 140,000 to 150,000 distinct CDR3 sequences in the sample, approximately 15% were seen once. Sequencing input: naive CD4+ T cells from blood. Receptors originate from a human donor in good health.

This clonotype was seen only a few times. The V and J genes are TRBV24-1 and TRBJ2-2, with 11 bases that match TRBD2. V dropped 10 bases and J dropped 4; count of bases not matched to a gene: 7. CDR1 is KGHDR and CDR2 is SFDVKD in the germline V gene. There are 15 residues in the CDR3. The CDR3 DNA reads TGTGCCACGCGCGGGACTAGCGGACGCACCGGGGAGCTGTTTTTT. Residues: CATRGTSGRTGELFF.

This clonotype was seen a handful of times. V is TRBV7-2 and J is TRBJ2-4; 9 bases are shared with TRBD2. Germline lookup yields CDR1 SGHTA and CDR2 FQGNSA. The CDR3 loop spans 15 amino acids. The junction had 4 bases not matched to a gene; V was cut back by 3 bases and J by 4 bases. The CDR3 protein is CASSFSGSGKNIQYF. The CDR3 bases are TGTGCCAGCAGCTTTAGCGGGAGTGGAAAAAACATTCAGTACTTC.

This clonotype was found a few times. The rearrangement joins TRBV30 to TRBJ1-1; possible D gene TRBD1, 5 bases. Trimming shortened V by 1 base and J by 4 bases, and 7 bases separated the two germline ends. The CDR3 has 12 amino acids. From germline, CDR1 is GTSNPN and CDR2 SVGIG (reference sequence). DNA for the CDR3: TGTGCCTGGAGTGCAGGGATCACTGAAGCTTTCTTT. Its translation: CAWSAGITEAFF. The complete variable domain, with remaining parts taken from reference TRBV30 and TRBJ1-1, reads SQTIHQWPATLVQPVGSPLSLECTVEGTSNPNLYWYRQAAGRGLQLLFYSVGIGQISSEVPQNLSASRPQDRQFILSSKKLLLSDSGFYLCAWSAGITEAFFGQGTRLTVV.

The V call is TRBV10-3, the J call TRBJ2-7; D remains unclear. Between the trimmed V and J ends, which lost 2 bases and 4 bases, there was a span of 3 bases. The CDR3 length is 11 residues. The germline gives CDR1 ENHRY, CDR2 SYGVKD. DNA of the CDR3: TGTGCCATCAGTGAGGGGTACGAGCAGTACTTC. It is translated as CAISEGYEQYF.

This clonotype was counted only a few times. The gene calls are TRBV6-5 and TRBJ2-7, with no clear D. This CDR3 region has 13 residues. CDR1 is MNHEY and CDR2 is SVGAGI in the germline V gene. V was clipped by 5 bases and J by 2 bases, with 10 bases between them. The CDR3 sequence is CASSPDLTYEQYF. CDR3 DNA sequence: TGTGCCAGCAGTCCTGACTTGACCTACGAGCAGTACTTC.

The genes are TRBV21-1 and TRBJ2-3; the tabulated D call, TRBD1, remains unverified against the DNA. TRBV21-1 is recorded as a pseudogene. CDR3 length: 15 residues. The CDR3 coding sequence is TGTGCCAGCGCGAACAGGTTCCAGTACACAAATACGCAGTATTTT. Its protein is CASANRFQYTNTQYF.

This clonotype was counted between two and nine times. Since no conserved phenylalanine or tryptophan closes the CDR3, a read error is the likely cause. The DNA is left out, because the CDR3 cannot be placed on it with certainty; the CDR3 is given as TCRdb lists it. The chain recombines TRBV18 with TRBJ2-7; whether TRBD1, the table's D call, matches the DNA was not checked. A total of 14 residues make up the CDR3, ends included. Germline CDR1 and CDR2: KGHSH and LQKENI. CDR3 loop: CASSPGTGVPEQTL.

The chain uses TRBV10-1 and TRBJ1-1; no definite D call. The germline V gene has CDR1 WNHNN and CDR2 SYGVQD (reference sequence). This CDR3 comprises 13 residues. V was clipped by 5 bases and J by 8 bases, with 15 bases between them. CDR3 bases: TGCGCCAGCAGTCGCATCCTGAGAGGAGAAGCTTTCTTT. The encoded protein is CASSRILRGEAFF.

This clonotype was counted between two and nine times. This rearrangement joins TRBV12-5 to TRBJ1-1; D not certain. CDR1 LGHNT and CDR2 FRNRAP come from the germline V gene. This CDR3 contains 15 residues. The V gene lost 0 bases and the J gene lost 8 bases, with 16 bases spanning the gap. The CDR3 DNA reads as TGTGCTAGTGGTTTGGTATCGGGCGATGGCGCCGAAGCTTTCTTT. It encodes CASGLVSGDGAEAFF.

The chain links TRBV28 to TRBJ2-6, with D perhaps TRBD1 (5 bases). This CDR3 region has 15 residues. Trimming took 4 bases from V and 1 from J, leaving 8 bases between them. Looked up from germline, CDR1 is MDHEN and CDR2 is SYDVKM. CDR3 sequence reads: CASSSQGSGANVLTF. The CDR3 DNA reads as TGTGCCAGCAGTTCCCAGGGATCTGGGGCCAACGTCCTGACTTTC.

This clonotype occurred a few times. The chain employs TRBV9 and TRBJ1-2; 7 bases align to TRBD1. Per the germline V gene, CDR1 is SGDLS and CDR2 is YYNGEE. Losses at the gene ends were 3 bases for V and 5 bases for J; bases not matched to a gene: 7. This CDR3 has 14 residues. The CDR3 loop reads CASSAAGTVYGYTF. DNA of the CDR3: TGTGCCAGCAGCGCGGCCGGGACAGTTTATGGCTACACCTTC.

The genes are TRBV30 and TRBJ1-2; 10 bases align to TRBD1. CDR1 and CDR2 from the germline V gene are GTSNPN and SVGIG (reference sequence). V lost 2 bases and J lost 1; bases outside the gene matches: 1. CDR3 length: 14 amino acids. The CDR3 DNA is TGTGCCTGGAGTAGGGACAGGGGTAACTATGGCTACACCTTC. It is translated as CAWSRDRGNYGYTF. Filled out from reference TRBV30 and TRBJ1-2, the complete variable domain reads SQTIHQWPATLVQPVGSPLSLECTVEGTSNPNLYWYRQAAGRGLQLLFYSVGIGQISSEVPQNLSASRPQDRQFILSSKKLLLSDSGFYLCAWSRDRGNYGYTFGSGTRLTVV.

This clonotype was seen repeatedly, ten times or more. This sequence joins TRBV5-1 and TRBJ2-7, with 8 bases lining up with TRBD1. Trimming cost V 5 bases and J 3 bases; bases outside gene matches: 7. The CDR3 totals 14 residues. CDR1 and CDR2 (germline): SGHRS, YFSETQ. The CDR3 loop is CASSQGQGIYEQYF. The CDR3 coding sequence is TGCGCCAGCAGTCAAGGACAGGGTATCTACGAGCAGTACTTC.

The chain couples TRBV20-1 to TRBJ2-7; 7 nucleotides align to TRBD1. The CDR3 extends over 13 amino acids. The J segment lost 3 bases and the V segment lost 6 bases, leaving 8 bases of the junction unmatched. The germline V gene has CDR1 DFQATT and CDR2 SNEGSKA (reference sequence). The CDR3 nucleotides are TGCAGTGCCCTTCCGGGACAGATCTACGAGCAGTACTTC. It yields the protein CSALPGQIYEQYF.

In its sample, this clonotype was seen a few times. V usage is TRBV7-9 and J usage is TRBJ2-2, with D hard to call. CDR3 length equals 16 residues. Germline CDR1 SEHNR, CDR2 FQNEAQ (reference sequence). V shed 2 bases and J shed 0 bases, with 10 bases lying between them. The CDR3, as DNA: TGTGCCAGCAGCTTATTAGGTGGCGCGAACACCGGGGAGCTGTTTTTT. This gives the protein CASSLLGGANTGELFF.

This clonotype was found many times. CDR3 coding DNA: TGTGCCAGCAGAGCTAGCACAGATACGCAGTATTTT. Protein: CASRASTDTQYF. This sequence joins TRBV6-2 or TRBV6-3 and TRBJ2-3; D unclear. The V end lost 6 bases, the J end lost 0 bases, and 4 bases lay between the germline ends. The CDR3 has 12 amino acids. Germline CDR1 MNHEY, CDR2 SVGEGT.

This clonotype was seen a handful of times. The V and J genes are TRBV20-1 and TRBJ1-3; D not certain. This CDR3 is 13 amino acids long. Germline loops: CDR1 DFQATT, CDR2 SNEGSKA (reference sequence). Trimming took off 3 bases at V and 0 bases at J, with 6 bases between the two ends. The CDR3 region is CSARGNSGNTIYF. The CDR3 DNA reads as TGCAGTGCTAGGGGCAACTCTGGAAACACCATATATTTT.

This clonotype came up a few times. The rearrangement uses TRBV30 and TRBJ2-1, with D tentatively TRBD1 (6 bases). The CDR3 is 13 residues long. Per the germline V gene, CDR1 is GTSNPN and CDR2 is SVGIG (reference sequence). Deletions cut 3 bases from V and 5 bases from J, with 11 bases between. In DNA form, the CDR3 reads TGTGCCTGGAGCCCCGGACAGAACAATGAGCAGTTCTTC. As protein: CAWSPGQNNEQFF.

CDR3 loop: CASSPGTLPYTDTQYF. CDR3 bases: TGTGCCAGCAGCCCCGGGACTCTACCTTACACAGATACGCAGTATTTT. J is TRBJ2-3 and V is TRBV7-9; D is possibly TRBD2 (6 bases). This CDR3 contains 16 residues. V was shortened by 5 bases and J by 2 bases, with 17 bases between the two germline ends. CDR1 and CDR2 from the germline V gene are SEHNR and FQNEAQ (reference sequence).

The V and J genes are TRBV19 and TRBJ1-2, with 10 bases lining up with TRBD1. Trimming removed 2 bases from V and 3 bases from J; junction bases left unmatched: 6. The germline gives CDR1 LNHDA, CDR2 SQIVND (reference sequence). CDR3 length: 16 amino acids. The DNA for the CDR3 is TGTGCCAGTAGTATACTGGGACAGGGGACGGACTATGGCTACACCTTC. As protein: CASSILGQGTDYGYTF.

This chain links TRBV18 with TRBJ2-7, with D unclear. This CDR3 region has 16 residues. V was trimmed by 0 bases and J by 0 bases, leaving 12 bases between them. Germline values: CDR1 KGHSH, CDR2 LQKENI. The CDR3 bases are TGTGCCAGCTCACCACCCAACTCCCTGAGCTCCTACGAGCAGTACTTC. Its translation: CASSPPNSLSSYEQYF.

In this sample, this clonotype turned up a few times. The chain recombines TRBV28 with TRBJ2-5; 12 nucleotides align to TRBD1. The ends lost 2 bases at V and 5 bases at J; junction bases unmatched: 6. Germline-derived CDR1 and CDR2 are MDHEN and SYDVKM. The CDR3 contains 16 residues. In nucleotides, the CDR3 is TGTGCCAGCAGTTTAACGGGACAGGGGGCATGGGAGACCCAGTACTTC. It encodes CASSLTGQGAWETQYF.

This clonotype turned up a few times. V usage is TRBV12-3 or TRBV12-4 and J usage is TRBJ2-5; 14 bases align to TRBD2. This CDR3 spans 14 amino acids. V was pared by 5 bases and J by 5 bases, with 1 base of the junction left unmatched. For the CDR3, the DNA is TGTGCCAGCAGTCGGACTAGCGGGAGGGAGACCCAGTACTTC. Its translation: CASSRTSGRETQYF.

This sequence joins TRBV28 and TRBJ2-7; D may be TRBD1 or TRBD2 (7 bases each). CDR3 length: 15 amino acids. V was cut by 6 bases and J by 9 bases, with 24 bases left in between. CDR1 is MDHEN and CDR2 is SYDVKM in the germline V gene. The CDR3: CASSEAGEGADWQYF. CDR3 in DNA: TGTGCCAGCAGCGAGGCGGGAGAGGGGGCTGATTGGCAGTACTTC.

The chain employs TRBV3-1 and TRBJ2-1; 10 nucleotides agree with TRBD2. This CDR3 is 16 amino acids long. The V segment lost 0 bases and the J segment 9 bases; nucleotides outside the gene matches: 8. CDR1 is LGHDT, CDR2 YNNKEL, per germline (reference sequence). This chain's CDR3 is CASSQDLAGVHPEQFF. The CDR3 DNA is TGTGCCAGCAGCCAAGACCTAGCGGGAGTTCACCCTGAGCAGTTCTTC.

This clonotype was recorded a few times. The chain employs TRBV3-1 and TRBJ1-1; D is ambiguous. V was shortened by 1 base and J by 6 bases, with 9 bases between the two germline ends. This CDR3 is 13 amino acids long. Germline lookup yields CDR1 LGHDT and CDR2 YNNKEL (reference sequence). The CDR3 loop reads CASSQGGRSEAFF. CDR3 coding DNA: TGTGCCAGCAGCCAAGGTGGACGATCTGAAGCTTTCTTT.

The rearrangement joins TRBV6-2 or TRBV6-3 to TRBJ2-4; the D gene is possibly TRBD2 (5 bases). This CDR3 has 13 amino acids. Germline CDR1 and CDR2: MNHEY and SVGEGT. V shed 6 bases and J shed 7 bases, with 13 bases lying between them. CDR3 in DNA: TGTGCCAGCAGACTACACGGCGGGAACATTCAGTACTTC. Its protein is CASRLHGGNIQYF.